This TCR beta chain was captured by sequencing in a study of cytomegalovirus exposure and HLA in healthy donors. The study, taken as a whole, reports: A later analysis showed TCR association rates differing by HLA locus, peaking at DRB1 and lowest at HLA-C.

A note on this clone: Its antigen is as yet unknown.

Primers: 60 Vbeta forward and 13 Jbeta reverse. The method was immunoSEQ multiplex PCR; TCRdb's version includes in-frame clones alone and lacks a portion of them. The sample lists around 100,000 clones; 67% were seen once. The receptor comes from a man aged 18 to 30 in good health and CMV-seropositive. Source material: PBMCs.

Here the CDR3 reads CASSLQGAGLNTEAFF. DNA of the CDR3: TGTGCCAGCAGCCTACAGGGGGCGGGGTTGAACACTGAAGCTTTCTTT. V gene TRBV13 combines with J gene TRBJ1-1, with 9 bases matching TRBD1. The germline V gene has CDR1 PRHDT and CDR2 FYEKMQ (reference sequence). V dropped 5 bases and J dropped 0; count of bases not matched to a gene: 7. CDR3 length equals 16 residues.